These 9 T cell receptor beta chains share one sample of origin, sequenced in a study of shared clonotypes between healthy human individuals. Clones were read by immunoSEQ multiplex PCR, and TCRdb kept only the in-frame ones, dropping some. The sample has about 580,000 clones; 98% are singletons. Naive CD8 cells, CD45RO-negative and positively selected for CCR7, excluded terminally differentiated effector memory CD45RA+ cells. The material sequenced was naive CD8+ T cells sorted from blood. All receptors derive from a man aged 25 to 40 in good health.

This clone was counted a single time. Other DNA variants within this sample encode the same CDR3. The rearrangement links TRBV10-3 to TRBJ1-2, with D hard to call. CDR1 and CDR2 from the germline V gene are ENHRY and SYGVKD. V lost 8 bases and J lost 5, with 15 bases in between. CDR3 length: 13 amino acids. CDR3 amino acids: CAIYKEREYGYTF. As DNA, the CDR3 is TGTGCCATCTACAAAGAGAGGGAGTATGGCTACACCTTC.

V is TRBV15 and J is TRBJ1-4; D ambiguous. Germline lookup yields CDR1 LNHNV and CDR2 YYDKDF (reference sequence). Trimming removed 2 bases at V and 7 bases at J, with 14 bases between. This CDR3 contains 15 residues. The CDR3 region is CATSRWTVRGEKLFF. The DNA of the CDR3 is TGTGCCACCAGCAGATGGACGGTTCGTGGTGAAAAACTGTTTTTT.

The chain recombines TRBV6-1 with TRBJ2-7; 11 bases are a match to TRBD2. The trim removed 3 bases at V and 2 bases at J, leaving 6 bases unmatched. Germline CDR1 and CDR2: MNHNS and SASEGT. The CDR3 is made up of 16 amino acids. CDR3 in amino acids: CASSDLTGLAAYEQYF. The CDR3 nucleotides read TGTGCCAGCAGTGACCTTACGGGACTAGCGGCCTACGAGCAGTACTTC.

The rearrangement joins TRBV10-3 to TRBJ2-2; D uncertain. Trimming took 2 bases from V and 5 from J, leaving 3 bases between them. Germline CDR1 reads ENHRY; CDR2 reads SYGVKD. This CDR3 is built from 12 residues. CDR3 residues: CAISEGTGELFF. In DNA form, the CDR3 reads TGTGCCATCAGTGAGGGGACCGGGGAGCTGTTTTTT.

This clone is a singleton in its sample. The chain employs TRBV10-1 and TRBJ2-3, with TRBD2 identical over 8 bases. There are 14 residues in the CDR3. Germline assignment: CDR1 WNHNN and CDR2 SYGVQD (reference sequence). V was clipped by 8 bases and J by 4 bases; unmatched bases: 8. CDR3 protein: CASGLGLAPDTQYF. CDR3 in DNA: TGCGCCAGCGGATTAGGACTAGCCCCAGATACGCAGTATTTT.

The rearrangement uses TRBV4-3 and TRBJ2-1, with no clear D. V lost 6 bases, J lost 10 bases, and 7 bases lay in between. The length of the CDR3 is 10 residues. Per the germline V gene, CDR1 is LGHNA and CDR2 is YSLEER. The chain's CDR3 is CASSPAEQFF. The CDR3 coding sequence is TGCGCCAGCAGTCCAGCGGAGCAGTTCTTC.

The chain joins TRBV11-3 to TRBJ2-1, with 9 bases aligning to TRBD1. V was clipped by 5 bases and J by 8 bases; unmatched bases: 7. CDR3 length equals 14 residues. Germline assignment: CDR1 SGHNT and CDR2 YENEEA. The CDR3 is CASSEGQGKDEQFF. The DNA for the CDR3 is TGTGCCAGCAGCGAGGGACAGGGAAAAGATGAGCAGTTCTTC. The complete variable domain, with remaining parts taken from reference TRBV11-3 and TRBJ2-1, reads EAGVVQSPRYKIIEKKQPVAFWCNPISGHNTLYWYLQNLGQGPELLIRYENEEAVDDSQLPKDRFSAERLKGVDSTLKIQPAELGDSAVYLCASSEGQGKDEQFFGPGTRLTVL.

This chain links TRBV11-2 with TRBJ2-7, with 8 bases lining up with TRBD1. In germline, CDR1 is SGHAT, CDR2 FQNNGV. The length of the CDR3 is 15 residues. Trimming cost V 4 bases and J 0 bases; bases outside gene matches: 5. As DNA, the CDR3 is TGTGCCAGCAGCTCAAAACAGGGGGTCTCCTACGAGCAGTACTTC. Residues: CASSSKQGVSYEQYF.

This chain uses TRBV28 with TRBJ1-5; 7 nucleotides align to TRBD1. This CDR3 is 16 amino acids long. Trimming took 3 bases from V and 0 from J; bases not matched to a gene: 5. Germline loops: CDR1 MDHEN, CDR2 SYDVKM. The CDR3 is CASSLWGQNSNQPQHF. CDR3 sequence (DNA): TGTGCCAGCAGTTTGTGGGGACAGAATAGCAATCAGCCCCAGCATTTT.